These T cell receptor beta chains were read from a single sample in a study of early T cells in non-severe SARS-CoV-2 infection. TCRdb called the 5' RACE reads again in MiXCR, with one record for every CDR3 protein. The data hold 70,000 or so distinct CDR3 sequences, with around 10% observed a single time. Here the sequenced sample was whole blood, taken at baseline. The receptors derive from an adult who was a healthcare worker with PCR-confirmed SARS-CoV-2 infection or an uninfected control (not recorded which). Both conserved end residues are part of each CDR3. D genes are given only for firm matches. Expanded clones get a size class; other rows say once, few or many, or leave the size out.

J | D | length | V | size | DNA | CDR3
TRBJ2-3 | TRBD2 | 18 | TRBV4-3 | NA | TGCGCCAGCAGCCACGTGATACTGACTAGCGGGGGAGGGGATACGCAGTATTTT | CASSHVILTSGGGDTQYF
TRBJ1-1 | NA | 12 | TRBV20-1 | few | TGCAGTGCGAAACGTGAGAACACTGAAGCTTTCTTT | CSAKRENTEAFF
TRBJ1-2 | NA | 14 | TRBV5-6 | NA | TGTGCCAGCAGCTTCGGGTCATCTAACTATGGCTACACCTTC | CASSFGSSNYGYTF
TRBJ2-1 | TRBD2 | 17 | TRBV7-2 | NA | TGTGCCAGCAGCCCATGGACTAGCGGGACCCCCTACAATGAGCAGTTCTTC | CASSPWTSGTPYNEQFF
TRBJ2-1 | TRBD2 | 15 | TRBV20-1 | few | TGCAGTGCTTCGAAACGCCTAGCGGGGATCAATGAGCAGTTCTTC | CSASKRLAGINEQFF
TRBJ2-7 | TRBD1 | 12 | TRBV7-9 | many | TGTGCCAGCAGTTCTACAGGGGGCGAGCAGTACTTC | CASSSTGGEQYF
TRBJ2-1 | TRBD1 | 14 | TRBV20-1 | many | TGCAGTGCCCGAGGACAGGGGATCGTCAATGAGCAGTTCTTC | CSARGQGIVNEQFF
TRBJ2-1 | NA | 16 | TRBV7-2 | few | TGTGCCAGCAGCCGCGGACCAGTGAGCTCCTACAATGAGCAGTTCTTC | CASSRGPVSSYNEQFF
TRBJ2-3 | NA | 13 | TRBV24-1 | NA | TGTGCCACCAGTGACTTTTCAACAGATACGCAGTATTTT | CATSDFSTDTQYF
TRBJ2-6 | NA | 14 | TRBV5-1 | many | TGCGCCAGCAGCTTGGACACTGGGGCCAACGTCCTGACTTTC | CASSLDTGANVLTF
TRBJ1-6 | NA | 17 | TRBV7-8 | NA | TGTGCCAGCAGCCCACCCCCGGAAAGCTCCTATAATTCACCCCTCCACTTT | CASSPPPESSYNSPLHF
TRBJ1-5 | NA | 14 | TRBV2 | NA | TGTGCCAGCAGTGAAGGCGCAGGCGATCAGCCCCAGCATTTT | CASSEGAGDQPQHF
TRBJ1-5 | NA | 15 | TRBV11-2 | few | TGTGCCAGCAGCTTAGACAGGGGTGGCAATCAGCCCCAGCATTTT | CASSLDRGGNQPQHF
TRBJ1-5 | TRBD1 | 15 | TRBV14 | few | TGTGCCAGCAGTAAGACAGGGGTGAGCAATCAGCCCCAGCATTTT | CASSKTGVSNQPQHF
TRBJ2-4 | NA | 13 | TRBV11-2 | few | TGTGCCAGCAGCCCAAGCTTCGTAGGCATTCAGTACTTC | CASSPSFVGIQYF
TRBJ1-3 | TRBD1 | 16 | TRBV7-9 | NA | TGTGCCAGCAGCTCGGGACGACAGGGCTCTGGAAACACCATATATTTT | CASSSGRQGSGNTIYF
TRBJ2-2 | TRBD2 | 17 | TRBV11-1 | NA | TGTGCCAGCAGCTACAGGACTAGCGGGGCGAACACCGGGGAGCTGTTTTTT | CASSYRTSGANTGELFF
TRBJ2-5 | TRBD2 | 13 | TRBV2 | many | TGTGCCAGCAGCCCGACTAGCGGAGAGACCCAGTACTTC | CASSPTSGETQYF
TRBJ2-7 | NA | 11 | TRBV5-1 | many | TGTGCCAGCAGCTTAGGGTACGAGCAGTACTTC | CASSLGYEQYF
TRBJ1-5 | NA | 18 | TRBV7-9 | few | TGTGCCAGCAGCTTAGAGGCAGGAAGGGGACGCGGCAATCAGCCCCAGCATTTT | CASSLEAGRGRGNQPQHF
TRBJ1-1 | NA | 17 | TRBV6-2/TRBV6-3 | NA | TGTGCCAGCAGCTCCTACGGGACACCTCAGGCCAGCACTGAAGCTTTCTTT | CASSSYGTPQASTEAFF
TRBJ2-7 | TRBD2 | 14 | TRBV12-3/TRBV12-4 | many | TGTGCCAGCAGTCAGGCGGGGGTCAACTACGAGCAGTACTTC | CASSQAGVNYEQYF
TRBJ2-3 | NA | 15 | TRBV6-2/TRBV6-3 | few | TGTGCCAGCAGTTATATGGGGCTCGCGCCAGATACGCAGTATTTT | CASSYMGLAPDTQYF
TRBJ2-2 | NA | 13 | TRBV2 | few | TGTGCCGGCCGTACTGGGGCCACCGGGGAGCTGTTTTTT | CAGRTGATGELFF
TRBJ2-7 | NA | 13 | TRBV5-1 | few | TGCGCCAGCAGCTTGGGGGCTGACTACGAGCAGTACTTC | CASSLGADYEQYF
TRBJ2-3 | TRBD1 | 16 | TRBV7-8 | many | TGTGCCAGCAGCCCGGTAGGGCAGGGGGTTGGAGATACGCAGTATTTT | CASSPVGQGVGDTQYF
TRBJ1-2 | NA | 13 | TRBV2 | many | TGTGCCAGCAGTGGACTGCGGAGGGATGGCTACACCTTC | CASSGLRRDGYTF
TRBJ1-5 | NA | 15 | TRBV6-6 | NA | TGTGCCAGCACGAAAATACAGGGAAACAATCAGCCCCAGCATTTT | CASTKIQGNNQPQHF
TRBJ2-5 | NA | 14 | TRBV12-3/TRBV12-4 | few | TGTGCCAGCAGTGAACAAGGGACTTCAGAGACCCAGTACTTC | CASSEQGTSETQYF
TRBJ2-1 | NA | 13 | TRBV11-3 | few | TGTGCCAGCAGCTTCAAATCTTACAATGAGCAGTTCTTC | CASSFKSYNEQFF
TRBJ2-7 | TRBD1 | 12 | TRBV11-2 | many | TGTGCCAGCAGCGAAAGGGACAGCGAGCAGTACTTC | CASSERDSEQYF
TRBJ2-7 | NA | 15 | TRBV4-2 | few | TGTGCCAGCAGCCAAGATCAGGGGTCGGCAAACGAGCAGTACTTC | CASSQDQGSANEQYF
TRBJ1-2 | NA | 13 | TRBV7-3 | few | TGTGCCAGCAGCTTATTGCCGGGCGATGGCTACACCTTC | CASSLLPGDGYTF
TRBJ2-2 | NA | 13 | TRBV12-3/TRBV12-4 | many | TGTGCCAGCAGTTTTGGGAACACCGGGGAGCTGTTTTTT | CASSFGNTGELFF
TRBJ1-6 | NA | 16 | TRBV4-1 | many | TGCGCCAGCAGCCAAGATCTCGGACCTCGAAATTCACCCCTCCACTTT | CASSQDLGPRNSPLHF
TRBJ1-2 | TRBD1 | 12 | TRBV24-1 | many | TGTGCCACCAGGGACAGGGGAGGAGGCTACACCTTC | CATRDRGGGYTF
TRBJ2-7 | NA | 15 | TRBV18 | few | TGTGCCAGCTCACCACAAAGGTCCGTACCCTACGAGCAGTACTTC | CASSPQRSVPYEQYF
TRBJ2-2 | NA | 19 | TRBV12-3/TRBV12-4 | NA | TGTGTCAGCACGTACGGATTAGGGGGGTTCTTTTCGAACACCGGGGAGCTGTTTTTT | CVSTYGLGGFFSNTGELFF
TRBJ1-6 | NA | 15 | TRBV11-2 | NA | TGTGCCAGCAGCTTTACCCGGAACAGCAATTCACCCCTCCACTTT | CASSFTRNSNSPLHF
TRBJ1-3 | TRBD1 | 14 | TRBV7-9 | many | TGTGCCAGCAGCCAGACAGGGACTGGAAACACCATATATTTT | CASSQTGTGNTIYF
TRBJ1-1 | NA | 13 | TRBV10-3 | NA | TGTGCCATCTGGGGCGGGGGAACGACTGAAGCTTTCTTT | CAIWGGGTTEAFF
TRBJ2-2 | TRBD1 | 15 | TRBV3-1 | medium-sized | TGTGCCAGCAGCGTCACAGGGGGTGGCACCGGGGAGCTGTTTTTT | CASSVTGGGTGELFF
TRBJ1-6 | NA | 14 | TRBV7-8 | many | TGTGCCAGCAGCTTCCAGGGGAATAATTCACCCCTCCACTTT | CASSFQGNNSPLHF
TRBJ2-1 | NA | 12 | TRBV29-1 | many | TGCAGCGTTGAAGATAGGAACAATGAGCAGTTCTTC | CSVEDRNNEQFF
TRBJ1-2 | NA | 14 | TRBV20-1 | NA | TGCAGTGCTAGTGTGGCCGGGTTTAACTATGGCTACACCTTC | CSASVAGFNYGYTF
TRBJ2-1 | NA | 14 | TRBV20-1 | few | TGCAGTGCTAGAGCCACGACCATCCCCAATGAGCAGTTCTTC | CSARATTIPNEQFF
TRBJ2-3 | NA | 14 | TRBV9 | many | TGTGCCAGCAGCGCACACGACGACTTAGATACGCAGTATTTT | CASSAHDDLDTQYF
TRBJ1-2 | TRBD1 | 16 | TRBV4-2 | many | TGTGCCAGCAGCCAAGAGCTTACCGGGACAGGGAATGGCTACACCTTC | CASSQELTGTGNGYTF
TRBJ2-1 | NA | 14 | TRBV20-1 | NA | TGCAGTGCTAGAGGGGAGAGCTCCTACAATGAGCAGTTCTTC | CSARGESSYNEQFF
TRBJ1-6 | NA | 13 | TRBV6-1 | NA | TGTGCCAGCACCGGTCTTCTAGGGTCACCCCTCCACTTT | CASTGLLGSPLHF
TRBJ2-7 | NA | 13 | TRBV5-5 | NA | TGTGCCAGCAGCTTAGTCCAGGGACAAGAGCAGTACTTC | CASSLVQGQEQYF
TRBJ2-3 | TRBD2 | 13 | TRBV29-1 | many | TGCAGCGTTGAGGGCGGGGGGGCAAATACGCAGTATTTT | CSVEGGGANTQYF
TRBJ2-4 | NA | 14 | TRBV27 | few | TGTGCCAGCAGTTTACGAGGGACCAAAAACATTCAGTACTTC | CASSLRGTKNIQYF
TRBJ1-5 | NA | 16 | TRBV24-1 | many | TGTGCCACCAGTGATTCCAGGACTGAGAGCAATCAGCCCCAGCATTTT | CATSDSRTESNQPQHF
TRBJ1-4 | NA | 14 | TRBV20-1 | NA | TGCAGTGCTAGAGTGGGCAGCGGGGATGAAAAACTGTTTTTT | CSARVGSGDEKLFF
TRBJ1-1 | NA | 13 | TRBV25-1 | NA | TGTGCCAGCAGTGGTGGCTCTAGCACTGAAGCTTTCTTT | CASSGGSSTEAFF
TRBJ2-1 | NA | 13 | TRBV5-4 | few | TGTGCCAGCAGCTTTAGGGCGGGGAATGAGCAGTTCTTC | CASSFRAGNEQFF
TRBJ2-7 | NA | 14 | TRBV6-1 | NA | TGTGCCAGCAGTGAAGTTTGGTCTTCCTACGAGCAGTACTTC | CASSEVWSSYEQYF
TRBJ2-3 | TRBD1 | 18 | TRBV15 | many | TGTGCCACCAGCAGAGATCAACCGGGGACAGGGAGCACAGATACGCAGTATTTT | CATSRDQPGTGSTDTQYF
TRBJ2-3 | TRBD1 | 13 | TRBV30 | many | TGTGCCTGGAGTACAGGGGTTGGAGATACGCAGTATTTT | CAWSTGVGDTQYF